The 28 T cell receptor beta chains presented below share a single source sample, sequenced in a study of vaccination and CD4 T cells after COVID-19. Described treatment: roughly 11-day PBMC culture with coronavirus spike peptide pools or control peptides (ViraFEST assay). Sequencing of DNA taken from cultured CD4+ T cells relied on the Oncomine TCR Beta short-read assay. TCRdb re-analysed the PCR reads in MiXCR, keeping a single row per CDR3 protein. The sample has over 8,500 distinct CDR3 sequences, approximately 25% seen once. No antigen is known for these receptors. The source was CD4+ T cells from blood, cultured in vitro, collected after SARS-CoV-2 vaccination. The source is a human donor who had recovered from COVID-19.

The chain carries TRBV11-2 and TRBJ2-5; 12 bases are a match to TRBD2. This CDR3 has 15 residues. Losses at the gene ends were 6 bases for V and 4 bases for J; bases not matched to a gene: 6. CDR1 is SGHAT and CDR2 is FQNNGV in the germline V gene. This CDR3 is CASRLAGGSGETQYF. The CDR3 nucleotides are TGTGCCAGCAGACTAGCGGGAGGATCTGGAGAGACCCAGTACTTC.

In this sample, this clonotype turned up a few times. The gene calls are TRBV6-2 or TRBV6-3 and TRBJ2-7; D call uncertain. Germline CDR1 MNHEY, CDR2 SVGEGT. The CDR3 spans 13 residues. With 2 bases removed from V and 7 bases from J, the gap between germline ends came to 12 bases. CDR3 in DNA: TGTGCCAGCAGTTACGGTGGCTTCGGGGAGCAGTACTTC. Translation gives CASSYGGFGEQYF.

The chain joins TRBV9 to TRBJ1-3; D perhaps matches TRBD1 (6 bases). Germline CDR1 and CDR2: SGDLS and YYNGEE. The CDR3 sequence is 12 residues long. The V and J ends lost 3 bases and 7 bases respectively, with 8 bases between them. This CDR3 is CASSEGGNTIYF. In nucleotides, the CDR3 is TGTGCCAGCAGCGAGGGGGGTAACACCATATATTTT.

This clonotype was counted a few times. Here the CDR3 DNA reads TGTGCCAGCGACCTGAACTACAGCAATCAGCCCCAGCATTTT. Translated: CASDLNYSNQPQHF. This rearrangement joins TRBV27 to TRBJ1-5; unclear D gene. The germline CDR1 and CDR2 sequences are MNHEY and SMNVEV (reference sequence). This CDR3 spans 14 amino acids. Trimming cost V 8 bases and J 1 base, with 12 bases left between them.

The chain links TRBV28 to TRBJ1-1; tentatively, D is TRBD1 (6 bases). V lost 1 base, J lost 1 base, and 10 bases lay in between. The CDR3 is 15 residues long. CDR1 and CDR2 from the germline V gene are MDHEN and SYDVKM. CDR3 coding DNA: TGTGCCAGCAGTTTATCCGGGGGCGGGAACACTGAAGCTTTCTTT. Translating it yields CASSLSGGGNTEAFF.

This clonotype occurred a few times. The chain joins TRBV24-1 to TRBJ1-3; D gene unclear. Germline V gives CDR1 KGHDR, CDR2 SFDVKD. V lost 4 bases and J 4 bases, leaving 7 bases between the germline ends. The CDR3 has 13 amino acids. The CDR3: CATSEPEGNTIYF. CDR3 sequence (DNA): TGTGCCACCAGTGAACCCGAAGGAAACACCATATATTTT.

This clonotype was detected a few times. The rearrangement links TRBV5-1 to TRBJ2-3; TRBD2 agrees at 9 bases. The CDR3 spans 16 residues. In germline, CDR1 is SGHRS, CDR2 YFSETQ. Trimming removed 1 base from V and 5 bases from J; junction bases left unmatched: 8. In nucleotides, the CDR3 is TGCGCCAGCAGCTTGTTTAGCGGGAGAGGAGGAGATACGCAGTATTTT. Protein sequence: CASSLFSGRGGDTQYF. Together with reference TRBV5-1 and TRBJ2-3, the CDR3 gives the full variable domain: KAGVTQTPRYLIKTRGQQVTLSCSPISGHRSVSWYQQTPGQGLQFLFEYFSETQRNKGNFPGRFSGRQFSNSRSEMNVSTLELGDSALYLCASSLFSGRGGDTQYFGPGTRLTVL.

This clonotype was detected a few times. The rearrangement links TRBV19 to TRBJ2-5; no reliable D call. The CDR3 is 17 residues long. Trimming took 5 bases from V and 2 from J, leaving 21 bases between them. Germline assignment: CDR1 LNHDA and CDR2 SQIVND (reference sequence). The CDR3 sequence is CASSSPSWYGSQETQYF. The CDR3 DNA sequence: TGTGCCAGTAGTTCTCCTAGTTGGTACGGCAGTCAAGAGACCCAGTACTTC.

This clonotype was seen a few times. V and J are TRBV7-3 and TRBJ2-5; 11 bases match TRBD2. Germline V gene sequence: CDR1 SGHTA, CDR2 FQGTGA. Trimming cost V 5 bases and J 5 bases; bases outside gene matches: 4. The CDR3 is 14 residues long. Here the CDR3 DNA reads TGTGCCAGCAGCCCAATAGCGGGAGGGGAGACCCAGTACTTC. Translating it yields CASSPIAGGETQYF. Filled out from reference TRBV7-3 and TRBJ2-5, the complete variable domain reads GAGVSQTPSNKVTEKGKYVELRCDPISGHTALYWYRQSLGQGPEFLIYFQGTGAADDSGLPNDRFFAVRPEGSVSTLKIQRTERGDSAVYLCASSPIAGGETQYFGPGTRLLVL.

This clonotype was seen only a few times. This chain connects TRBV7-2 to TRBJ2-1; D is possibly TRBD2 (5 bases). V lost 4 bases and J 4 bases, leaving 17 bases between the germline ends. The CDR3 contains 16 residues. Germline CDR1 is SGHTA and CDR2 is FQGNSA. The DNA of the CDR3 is TGTGCCAGCAGCTATGCCCAGGCGGGCTATTACAATGAGCAGTTCTTC. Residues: CASSYAQAGYYNEQFF. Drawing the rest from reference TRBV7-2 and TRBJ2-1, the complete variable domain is GAGVSQSPSNKVTEKGKDVELRCDPISGHTALYWYRQSLGQGLEFLIYFQGNSAPDKSGLPSDRFSAERTGGSVSTLTIQRTQQEDSAVYLCASSYAQAGYYNEQFFGPGTRLTVL.

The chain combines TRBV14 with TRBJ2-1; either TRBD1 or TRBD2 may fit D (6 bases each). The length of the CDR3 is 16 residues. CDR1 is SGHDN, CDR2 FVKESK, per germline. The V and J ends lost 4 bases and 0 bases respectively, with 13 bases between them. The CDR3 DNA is TGTGCCAGCAGCCCTTTAGGGGGACTCTCCTACAATGAGCAGTTCTTC. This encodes CASSPLGGLSYNEQFF. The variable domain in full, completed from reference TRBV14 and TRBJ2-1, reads EAGVTQFPSHSVIEKGQTVTLRCDPISGHDNLYWYRRVMGKEIKFLLHFVKESKQDESGMPNNRFLAERTGGTYSTLKVQPAELEDSGVYFCASSPLGGLSYNEQFFGPGTRLTVL.

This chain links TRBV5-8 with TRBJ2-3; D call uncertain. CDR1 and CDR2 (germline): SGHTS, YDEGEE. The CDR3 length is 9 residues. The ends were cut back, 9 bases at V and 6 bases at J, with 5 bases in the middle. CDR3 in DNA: TGTGCCACCGCCGATACGCAGTATTTT. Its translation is CATADTQYF.

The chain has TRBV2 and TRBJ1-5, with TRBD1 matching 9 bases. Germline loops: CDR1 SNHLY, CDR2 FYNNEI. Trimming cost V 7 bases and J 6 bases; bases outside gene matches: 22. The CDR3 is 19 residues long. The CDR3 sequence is CASTARWGGTGRLGQPQHF. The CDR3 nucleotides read TGTGCCAGCACCGCCCGGTGGGGGGGGACAGGGCGACTGGGTCAGCCCCAGCATTTT.

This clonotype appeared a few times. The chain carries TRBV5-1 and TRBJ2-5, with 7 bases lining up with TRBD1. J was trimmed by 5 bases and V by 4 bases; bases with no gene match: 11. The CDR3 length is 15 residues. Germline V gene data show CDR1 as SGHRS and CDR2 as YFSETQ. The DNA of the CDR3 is TGCGCCAGCAGCCTCCGGACAGGAGGAGTGGAGACCCAGTACTTC. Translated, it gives CASSLRTGGVETQYF.

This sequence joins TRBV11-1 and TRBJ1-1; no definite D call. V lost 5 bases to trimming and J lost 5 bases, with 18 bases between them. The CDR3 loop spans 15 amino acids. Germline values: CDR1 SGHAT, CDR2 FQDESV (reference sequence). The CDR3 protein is CASSTGTKLGTEAFF. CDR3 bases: TGTGCCAGCAGCACCGGAACAAAACTGGGGACTGAAGCTTTCTTT.

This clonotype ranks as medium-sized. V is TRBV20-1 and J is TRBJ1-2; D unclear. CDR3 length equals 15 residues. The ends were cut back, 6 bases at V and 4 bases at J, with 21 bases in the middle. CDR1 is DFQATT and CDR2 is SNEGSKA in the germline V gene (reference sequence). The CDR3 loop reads CSALPTAGLSYGYTF. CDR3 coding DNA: TGCAGTGCCCTGCCGACGGCAGGCCTCTCCTATGGCTACACCTTC.

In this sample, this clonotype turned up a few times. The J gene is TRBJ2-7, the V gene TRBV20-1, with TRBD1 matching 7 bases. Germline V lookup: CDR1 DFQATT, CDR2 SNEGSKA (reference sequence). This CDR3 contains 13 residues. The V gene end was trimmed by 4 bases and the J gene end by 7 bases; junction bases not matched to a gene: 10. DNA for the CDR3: TGCAGTGCTACGCAGGGGGTTGTGGGTGAGCAGTACTTC. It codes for CSATQGVVGEQYF.

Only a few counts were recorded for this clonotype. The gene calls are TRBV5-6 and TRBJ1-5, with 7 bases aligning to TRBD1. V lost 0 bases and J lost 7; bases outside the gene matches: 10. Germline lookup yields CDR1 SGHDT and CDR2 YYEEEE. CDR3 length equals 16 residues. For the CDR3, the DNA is TGTGCCAGCAGCTTGGTTTGGAGGGGGCTGGGACAGCCCCAGCATTTT. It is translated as CASSLVWRGLGQPQHF.

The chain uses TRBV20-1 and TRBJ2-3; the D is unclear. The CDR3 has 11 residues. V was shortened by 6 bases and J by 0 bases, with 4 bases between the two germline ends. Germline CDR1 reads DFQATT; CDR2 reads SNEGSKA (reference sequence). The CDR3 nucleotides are TGCAGTGCCAAAAGCACAGATACGCAGTATTTT. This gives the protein CSAKSTDTQYF.

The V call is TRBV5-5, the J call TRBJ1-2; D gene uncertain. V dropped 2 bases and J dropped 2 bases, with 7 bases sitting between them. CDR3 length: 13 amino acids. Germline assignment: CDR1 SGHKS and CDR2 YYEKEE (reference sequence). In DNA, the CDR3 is TGTGCCAGCAGCTTTGGAGGGAACTATGGCTACACCTTC. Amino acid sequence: CASSFGGNYGYTF.

This CDR3 is CASSYRRGRHSPLHF. The DNA of the CDR3 is TGTGCCAGCAGTTACCGACGGGGGCGGCATTCACCCCTCCACTTT. The chain carries TRBV6-2 or TRBV6-3 and TRBJ1-6; tentatively, D is TRBD1 (6 bases). Germline V gene sequence: CDR1 MNHEY, CDR2 SVGEGT. CDR3 length: 15 amino acids. With 2 bases removed from V and 8 bases from J, the gap between germline ends came to 13 bases.

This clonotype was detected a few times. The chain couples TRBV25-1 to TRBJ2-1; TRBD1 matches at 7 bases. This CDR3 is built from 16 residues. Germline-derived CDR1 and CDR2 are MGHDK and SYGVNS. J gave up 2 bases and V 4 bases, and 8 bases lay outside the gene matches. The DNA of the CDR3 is TGTGCCAGCAGTGTAGGGGGCAGGGGCCCCTACAATGAGCAGTTCTTC. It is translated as CASSVGGRGPYNEQFF.

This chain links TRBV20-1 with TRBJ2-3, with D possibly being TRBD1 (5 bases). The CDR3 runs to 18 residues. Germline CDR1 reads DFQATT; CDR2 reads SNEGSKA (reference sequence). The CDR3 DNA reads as TGCAGCGTTTCTAAACCCGCCGACAGCACGGGCAGCACAGATACGCAGTATTTT. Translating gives CSVSKPADSTGSTDTQYF.

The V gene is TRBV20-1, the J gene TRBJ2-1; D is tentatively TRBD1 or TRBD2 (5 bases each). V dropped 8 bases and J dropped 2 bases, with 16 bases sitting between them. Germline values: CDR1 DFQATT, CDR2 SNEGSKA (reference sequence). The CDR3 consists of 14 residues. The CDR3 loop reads CSPTQAGPYNEQFF. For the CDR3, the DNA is TGCAGTCCGACACAGGCGGGTCCCTACAATGAGCAGTTCTTC.

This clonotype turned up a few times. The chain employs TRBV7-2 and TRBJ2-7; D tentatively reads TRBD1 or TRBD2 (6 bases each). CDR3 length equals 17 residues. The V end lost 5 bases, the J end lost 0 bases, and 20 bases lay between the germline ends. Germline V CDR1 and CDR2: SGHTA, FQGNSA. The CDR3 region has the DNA TGTGCCAGCAGCCATGCCTTGGGGGGCAGGAGCTCCTACGAGCAGTACTTC. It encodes CASSHALGGRSSYEQYF.

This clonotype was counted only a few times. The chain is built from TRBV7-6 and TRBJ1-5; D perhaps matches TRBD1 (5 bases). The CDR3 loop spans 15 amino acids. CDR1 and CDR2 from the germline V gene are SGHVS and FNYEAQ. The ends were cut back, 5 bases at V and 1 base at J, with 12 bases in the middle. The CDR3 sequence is CASSVGGASNQPQHF. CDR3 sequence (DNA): TGTGCCAGCAGCGTAGGAGGGGCCAGCAATCAGCCCCAGCATTTT. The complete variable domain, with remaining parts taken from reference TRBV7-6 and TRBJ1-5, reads GAGVSQSPRYKVTKRGQDVALRCDPISGHVSLYWYRQALGQGPEFLTYFNYEAQQDKSGLPNDRFSAERPEGSISTLTIQRTEQRDSAMYRCASSVGGASNQPQHFGDGTRLSIL.

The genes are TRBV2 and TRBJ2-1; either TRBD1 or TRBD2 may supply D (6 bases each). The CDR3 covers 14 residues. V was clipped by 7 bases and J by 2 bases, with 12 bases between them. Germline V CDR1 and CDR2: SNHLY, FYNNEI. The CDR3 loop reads CASKGGPTYNEQFF. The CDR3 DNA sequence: TGTGCCAGCAAGGGGGGACCCACCTACAATGAGCAGTTCTTC.

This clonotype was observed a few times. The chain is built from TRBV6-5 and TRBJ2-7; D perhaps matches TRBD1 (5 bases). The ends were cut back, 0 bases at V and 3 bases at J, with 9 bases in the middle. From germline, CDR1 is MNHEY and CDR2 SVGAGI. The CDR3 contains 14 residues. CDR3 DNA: TGTGCCAGCAGTTACTCGAACAGGTTCTACGAGCAGTACTTC. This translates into CASSYSNRFYEQYF.